The 15 T cell receptor beta chains below all came from one sample that was sequenced in a study of cytomegalovirus exposure and HLA in healthy donors. The PCR ran on 60 Vbeta and 13 Jbeta primers. Clones were read by immunoSEQ multiplex PCR, and TCRdb kept only the in-frame ones, dropping some. The profile shows 75,000 to 95,000 clones, 84% of them singletons. Input material: PBMCs. All receptors come from a young woman in good health and CMV-seropositive.

The count of this clone is one. The chain has TRBV6-5 and TRBJ1-3, with D unresolved. CDR1 MNHEY and CDR2 SVGAGI come from the germline V gene. The CDR3 sequence is 16 residues long. Trimming took 2 bases from V and 0 from J, leaving 11 bases between them. The CDR3, as DNA: TGTGCCAGCAGTTACACTTCCCAGCGCTCTGGAAACACCATATATTTT. Translated: CASSYTSQRSGNTIYF.

This chain uses TRBV10-1 with TRBJ1-1; D not resolved. V was clipped by 10 bases and J by 1 base, with 13 bases between them. Per the germline V gene, CDR1 is WNHNN and CDR2 is SYGVQD (reference sequence). The CDR3 is made up of 13 amino acids. The CDR3 sequence: CATQAQTNTEAFF. The CDR3, as DNA: TGCGCCACCCAGGCCCAGACGAACACTGAAGCTTTCTTT.

The chain carries TRBV7-2 and TRBJ2-3, with D perhaps matching TRBD2 (5 bases). The CDR3 sequence is 13 residues long. Germline V gene sequence: CDR1 SGHTA, CDR2 FQGNSA. V dropped 4 bases and J dropped 1 base, with 6 bases sitting between them. CDR3 nucleotide sequence: TGTGCCAGCAGCTATAGCGGCACAGATACGCAGTATTTT. Protein: CASSYSGTDTQYF.

J is TRBJ2-5 and V is TRBV10-1; 7 positions match TRBD2. There are 16 residues in the CDR3. The V and J ends lost 2 bases and 1 base, in that order; junction bases with no gene match: 7. The V gene's germline CDR1 is WNHNN and CDR2 SYGVQD (reference sequence). CDR3 residues: CASSEGGAGLQETQYF. The CDR3 DNA sequence: TGCGCCAGCAGTGAGGGAGGAGCGGGACTCCAAGAGACCCAGTACTTC.

This chain connects TRBV10-3 to TRBJ2-1; 8 positions agree with TRBD2. J was trimmed by 8 bases and V by 8 bases; bases with no gene match: 5. Germline loops: CDR1 ENHRY, CDR2 SYGVKD. The CDR3 runs to 12 residues. In nucleotides, the CDR3 is TGTGCCATCTCCGGGGGGGGTTATGAGCAGTTCTTC. It translates to CAISGGGYEQFF.

The chain is built from TRBV21-1 and TRBJ1-6. TRBV21-1 corresponds to a pseudogene. CDR3 length: 14 residues. The CDR3 coding sequence is TGTGCCAGCAGCCCTATCGGGGTTTTGTCACCCCTCCACTTT. Protein sequence: CASSPIGVLSPLHF.

Comments on this clone: Other DNA sequences within the sample encode an identical CDR3. V and J are TRBV7-9 and TRBJ1-2; tentatively, D is TRBD1 (5 bases). The CDR3 covers 13 residues. V was pared by 1 base and J by 7 bases, with 10 bases between. CDR1 and CDR2 (germline): SEHNR, FQNEAQ (reference sequence). The CDR3 nucleotides read TGTGCCAGCAGCTTAGGGGGGGGAAGTGGCTACACCTTC. Its translation is CASSLGGGSGYTF. Supplemented by reference TRBV7-9 and TRBJ1-2, the full variable domain reads DTGVSQNPRHKITKRGQNVTFRCDPISEHNRLYWYRQTLGQGPEFLTYFQNEAQLEKSRLLSDRFSAERPKGSFSTLEIQRTEQGDSAMYLCASSLGGGSGYTFGSGTRLTVV.

This rearrangement joins TRBV7-9 to TRBJ2-1; TRBD2 agrees at 8 bases. There are 14 residues in the CDR3. The junction had 1 base not matched to a gene; V was cut back by 4 bases and J by 2 bases. Germline CDR1 SEHNR, CDR2 FQNEAQ (reference sequence). The CDR3 DNA reads TGTGCCAGCAGCTCGGGGGGGCCCTACAATGAGCAGTTCTTC. This gives the protein CASSSGGPYNEQFF.

V usage is TRBV7-2 and J usage is TRBJ2-7, with 10 bases that match TRBD2. CDR3 length: 18 amino acids. CDR1 is SGHTA and CDR2 is FQGNSA in the germline V gene. Germline trimming cut 5 bases from V and 3 bases from J; bases unmatched to any gene: 16. The CDR3 DNA is TGTGCCAGCAGCCCCACTCCCCTAGCGGGGGTTGGGTTCTACGAGCAGTACTTC. The encoded protein is CASSPTPLAGVGFYEQYF.

This rearrangement joins TRBV6-5 to TRBJ1-2, with D possibly TRBD1 on 5 matching bases. The germline V gene encodes CDR1 MNHEY and CDR2 SVGAGI. V lost 8 bases, J lost 7 bases, and 17 bases lay in between. CDR3 size: 13 residues. This chain's CDR3 is CASASGGVGGYTF. CDR3 sequence (DNA): TGTGCCAGCGCCAGCGGGGGGGTAGGTGGCTACACCTTC.

The rearrangement joins TRBV14 to TRBJ2-7; no clear D gene. Germline V gene data show CDR1 as SGHDN and CDR2 as FVKESK. The CDR3 has 14 amino acids. Trimming pared 3 bases from V and 2 bases from J, leaving 11 bases between. CDR3 in DNA: TGTGCCAGCAGCCAGAACAACCCCCCCTACGAGCAGTACTTC. It is translated as CASSQNNPPYEQYF.

This clone was observed a handful of times. The CDR3 DNA sequence: TGTGCCAGCAGCACAAGGACTAGCCCAAACTCCTACAATGAGCAGTTCTTC. Encoded protein: CASSTRTSPNSYNEQFF. The genes are TRBV11-1 and TRBJ2-1; 8 bases fit TRBD2. CDR1 and CDR2 from the germline V gene are SGHAT and FQDESV (reference sequence). Trimming took 5 bases from V and 0 from J; bases not matched to a gene: 9. This CDR3 is 17 amino acids long.

This sequence joins TRBV16 and TRBJ2-7; D is ambiguous. The CDR3 spans 12 residues. Germline V gives CDR1 KGHSY, CDR2 FQNENV. The V gene lost 4 bases and the J gene lost 5 bases, with 9 bases spanning the gap. The CDR3 loop reads CASSPTVDEQYF. The CDR3 bases are TGTGCCAGCAGCCCCACAGTTGACGAGCAGTACTTC.

In this sample, this clone turned up once. The chain links TRBV27 to TRBJ2-2; the match to TRBD2 covers 10 bases. This CDR3 is 17 amino acids long. Germline V gene lookup returns CDR1 MNHEY and CDR2 SMNVEV (reference sequence). The V and J ends lost 4 bases and 5 bases, in that order; junction bases with no gene match: 10. The CDR3 region has the DNA TGTGCCAGCAGTTACCTAGCGGGGGCCCCGGGGACCGGGGAGCTGTTTTTT. The encoded protein is CASSYLAGAPGTGELFF.

This rearrangement joins TRBV5-6 to TRBJ1-1; maybe TRBD1 (5 bases). This CDR3 contains 13 residues. Germline-derived CDR1 and CDR2 are SGHDT and YYEEEE. Trimming took off 5 bases at V and 11 bases at J, with 19 bases between the two ends. The CDR3 bases are TGTGCCAGCAGGAAAACCGGGGGGGGTTGGGCTTTCTTT. Amino acids: CASRKTGGGWAFF. The full variable domain, rest sourced from reference TRBV5-6 and TRBJ1-1, is DAGVTQSPTHLIKTRGQQVTLRCSPKSGHDTVSWYQQALGQGPQFIFQYYEEEERQRGNFPDRFSGHQFPNYSSELNVNALLLGDSALYLCASRKTGGGWAFFGQGTRLTVV.